This TCR beta chain was recovered during a study of blood T cell repertoires in COVID-19 (dated by TCRdb to about 2020). For the study in its entirety: The collaborator samples originated in the United States, Italy and Spain and spanned the acute and convalescent phases of COVID-19. The material from the prospective study consisted of cDNA or gDNA derived from T cells, B-cell-depleted T cells, or PBMCs. Subjects who had been exposed to COVID-19, were actively infected with it, or had recovered from it provided the deeply sampled blood TCRbeta repertoires that made up the dataset. A freely available public database, intended as a resource for researchers studying the immune response to SARS-CoV-2, is where the repertoires were released. The samples were drawn from the first 160 participants of the ongoing ImmuneRACE study and from some 1,300 subjects provided by 6 global collaborators. A de-identified subject ID, COVID-19 status, age in years and sex were almost always included in the sample metadata. Where HLA class I and class II types were available, the types were taken from metadata supplied by the sample provider, not from assay-based typing.

TCRbeta CDR3 regions were amplified from genomic DNA by means of the immunoSEQ Assay, a bias-controlled multiplex PCR. The source study handled its data this way. Within the assay, amplification of reference gene primers was used to estimate how many nucleated cells each sample contained. To quantify the absolute abundance of each unique TCRbeta CDR3 rearrangement, sequence reads were collapsed and filtered. Productive Simpson clonality was computed per sample as the square root of Simpson's diversity index over productive rearrangements. Imported from immuneACCESS, the table was reduced by TCRdb to in-frame sequences with V and J called. These copies leave out some clones; in studies compared against another copy, an unresolved V gene accounts for under half, and the cause of the remainder is not known. V, J and clone size derive from that table, while D and trimming were established from the DNA sequence. Recorded for this sample are under 90,000 clones; approximately 80% of them occurred a single time. Clones ranked in the top ten supply over 9.5% of the sample.

The germline V gene (reference sequence) supplies CDR1 LNHDA and CDR2 SQIVND. The CDR3 measures 14 amino acids from cysteine to phenylalanine. Only the CDR3 region is kept as DNA, spanning 42 bases read in frame from base 1. V gives up 5 bases and J gives up 8 bases, and the segment between their germline ends measures 15 bases. Concerning this clone itself: Its antigen has not been determined. The sample holds no much larger clone one base away, and base qualities are not on file.

Results the study describes overall, beyond this receptor: The amount of clinical and demographic metadata varied by source and participant and was provided uncurated.

Each collaborating institution followed its own protocols to collect whole blood in K2EDTA tubes. For TCRbeta analysis, collaborators shipped samples as frozen whole blood, isolated PBMCs, or DNA extracted from either of those sample types. This TCR derives from a human donor in a cohort sampled during active COVID-19. The sequenced sample was peripheral blood. Here the chain combines TRBV19 and TRBJ1-4, with the D gene call left open. At the DNA level, the sequence is TGTGCCAGTAGTCCCCGGGAGGGAACCGAAAAACTGTTTTTT. Translated, it gives CASSPREGTEKLFF.